The rows below give T cell receptor beta chains drawn from one sample of a study of T cell changes during pregnancy in multiple sclerosis. The repertoire was sequenced with immunoSEQ multiplex PCR; TCRdb's copy has only in-frame clones and lacks some. The table shows some 110,000 clones, with 90% to 95% occurring only once. This specimen was peripheral blood, taken in the third trimester of pregnancy. All receptors derive from a female donor with multiple sclerosis, enrolled in a pregnancy study. CDR3s leave out the opening cysteine and the closing phenylalanine or tryptophan.

TRBV7-2,ASSRQIATEAF
TRBV7-9,ASSPGLTTYNEQF
TRBV6-6,ASSPLDRGTDTQY
TRBV30,GSSGRAGTGELF
TRBV30,AWSVRVAGNYEQY
TRBV19,ASSVGITYEQY
TRBV6-5,ASRAGNGYT
TRBV7-2,ASSWTSGRRSYEQH
TRBV19,ASKPGQYRNTIY
TRBV11-3,ASSLDSGGQF
TRBV11-2,ASSRLLGTRPYEQY
TRBV7-3,ASSKSVSSYNEQF
TRBV6-5,ASRYTGTDTQY
TRBV9,ASSVGQVLTEAF
TRBV5-4,ASSLSGRDTQY
TRBV9,ASSVASGYPSTDTQY
TRBV2,ASSPGLAGASYNEQF
TRBV5-4,ASSPRTGGGETQY
TRBV15,ATSRDSLSGNTIY
TRBV18,ASSPPIAGELF
TRBV19,ASSRKPQSAGTDTQY
TRBV7-2,ASSASGQGYEQY
TRBV10-3,AIRPGVGQKQETQY
TRBV19,ASSISRLAGTGELF
TRBV6-5,ASSRNGQGHEQY
TRBV28,ASSFAGANTEAF
TRBV29-1,SAGASGNTIY
TRBV30,AWSPLLVKSEQF
TRBV10-1,ASSESLFWSTGELF
TRBV2,ASSGAGGRQPQH
TRBV30,AWSPSYEQY
TRBV21-1,ARFDRSNQPQH
TRBV7-3,ASSSRTSGEQY
TRBV6-1,ASMWTQGQPQH
TRBV9,ASSVGERSTYEQY
TRBV27,ASSLFSPAGDRANYGYT
TRBV5-1,ASSSQGRHTEAF
TRBV2,ASSDAETANQPQH
TRBV28,ASSQGGGPYNEQF
TRBV18,ASSPLPSSGLNQPQH
TRBV27,ASSTRLAGDDEQF